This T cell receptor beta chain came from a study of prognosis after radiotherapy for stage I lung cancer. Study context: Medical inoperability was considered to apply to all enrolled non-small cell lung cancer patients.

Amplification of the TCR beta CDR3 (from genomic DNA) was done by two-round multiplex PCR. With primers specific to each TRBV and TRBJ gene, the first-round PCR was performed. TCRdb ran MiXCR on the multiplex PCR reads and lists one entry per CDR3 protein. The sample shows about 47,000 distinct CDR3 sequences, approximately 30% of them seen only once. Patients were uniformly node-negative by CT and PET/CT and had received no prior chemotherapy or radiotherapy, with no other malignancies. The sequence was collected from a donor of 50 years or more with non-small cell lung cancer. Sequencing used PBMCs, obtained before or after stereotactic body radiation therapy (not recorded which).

CDR3: CASRQRVGSRTASSNEQFF. CDR3 bases: TGTGCCAGCCGACAAAGGGTAGGTAGCCGGACTGCTTCTTCCAATGAGCAGTTCTTC. The rearrangement links TRBV7-9 to TRBJ2-1; D is possibly TRBD2 (5 bases). The CDR3 spans 19 residues. From germline, CDR1 is SEHNR and CDR2 FQNEAQ (reference sequence). Trimming took off 8 bases at V and 6 bases at J, with 32 bases between the two ends.